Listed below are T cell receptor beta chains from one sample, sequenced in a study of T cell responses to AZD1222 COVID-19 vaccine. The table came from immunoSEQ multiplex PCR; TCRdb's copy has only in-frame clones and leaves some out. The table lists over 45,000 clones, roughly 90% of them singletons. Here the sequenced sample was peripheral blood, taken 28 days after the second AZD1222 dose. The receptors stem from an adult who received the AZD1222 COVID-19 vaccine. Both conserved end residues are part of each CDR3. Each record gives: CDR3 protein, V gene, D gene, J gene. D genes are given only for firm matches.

CASSWRGPMPQHF | TRBV28 | - | TRBJ1-5
CASTPGVGNQPQHF | TRBV3-1/TRBV3-2 | - | TRBJ1-5
CASGTGWTEAFF | TRBV28 | TRBD1 | TRBJ1-1
CATSRVATFLNEQFF | TRBV15 | - | TRBJ2-1
CASWVALDTGELFF | TRBV7-2 | - | TRBJ2-2
CSAIQGYEQYF | TRBV20-1 | - | TRBJ2-7
CASLTGTTNEKLFF | TRBV6-5 | - | TRBJ1-4
CASSLGQGNTEAFF | TRBV19 | TRBD1 | TRBJ1-1
CASRRPGWGNYEQYF | TRBV5-6 | - | TRBJ2-7
CASSFQGSEQYF | TRBV5-1 | - | TRBJ2-7
CASSYSPDLINTGELFF | TRBV6-2/TRBV6-3 | - | TRBJ2-2
CASSLTGTGGTEAFF | TRBV7-3 | TRBD1 | TRBJ1-1
CASSYQGGSGNTIYF | TRBV6-5 | - | TRBJ1-3
CASSQGRVPTGYTF | TRBV14 | - | TRBJ1-2
CASSPPGLDTSPYNEQFF | TRBV27 | TRBD2 | TRBJ2-1
CASSYSNSAVHEQYF | TRBV6-6 | - | TRBJ2-7
CASSQGPRTRGHEQYF | TRBV3-1/TRBV3-2 | - | TRBJ2-7
CASSTSGPSTDTQYF | TRBV7-9 | TRBD2 | TRBJ2-3
CASSPAGDSGNTIYF | TRBV6-6 | - | TRBJ1-3
CATSRVIDNQPQHF | TRBV15 | - | TRBJ1-5
CASISQGSGYTF | TRBV12-3/TRBV12-4 | - | TRBJ1-2
CASRPQGVINQPQHF | TRBV19 | TRBD1 | TRBJ1-5
CATSDTSGRSGEQFF | TRBV15 | TRBD2 | TRBJ2-1
CASSLDGSGGAGFQTQYF | TRBV7-2 | TRBD2 | TRBJ2-5
CASSSTRRAGTDTQYF | TRBV7-8 | - | TRBJ2-3
CASSLGRRGGTDTQYF | TRBV7-9 | - | TRBJ2-3
CASSPPEAGGEQFF | TRBV5-1 | - | TRBJ2-1
CASRLSYAGELFF | TRBV2 | - | TRBJ2-2
CASSLGYEQYF | TRBV5-1 | - | TRBJ2-7
CASSYGPGQGLHGYTF | TRBV6-5 | TRBD1 | TRBJ1-2
CATSRDVQETQYF | TRBV15 | - | TRBJ2-5
CASSPGVYEQYF | TRBV6-5 | - | TRBJ2-7
CASNRGQGNSPLHF | TRBV6-5 | TRBD1 | TRBJ1-6
CASSSPASGGYNEQFF | TRBV6-2/TRBV6-3 | TRBD2 | TRBJ2-1
CSASSGQGSETQYF | TRBV20-1 | TRBD1 | TRBJ2-5
CASSSSPIGQSPTEAFF | TRBV5-1 | - | TRBJ1-1
CASTSWEGEQFF | TRBV6-5 | TRBD2 | TRBJ2-1
CASSQGSGAETQYF | TRBV4-2 | TRBD2 | TRBJ2-5
CASSQDPGTTNEKLFF | TRBV4-1 | - | TRBJ1-4
CASSLGQYNEQFF | TRBV28 | TRBD1 | TRBJ2-1
CASSIPNLSRDEQFF | TRBV19 | - | TRBJ2-1
CASSSAGTGGGFNYGYTF | TRBV28 | TRBD1 | TRBJ1-2
CVRSLGGMGQGDEKLFF | TRBV7-5 | - | TRBJ1-4
CASSISRVGVSPLHF | TRBV19 | - | TRBJ1-6
CASSLGTSVYNEQFF | TRBV5-6 | TRBD2 | TRBJ2-1
CASSEGVSYEQYF | TRBV6-1 | - | TRBJ2-7
CASSSGPYNEQFF | TRBV2 | - | TRBJ2-1
CASSTGRSYEQYF | TRBV23-1 | - | TRBJ2-7
CSVEEGGWLQFF | TRBV29-1 | - | TRBJ2-1
CASSSRTGGISYEQYF | TRBV5-5 | TRBD1 | TRBJ2-7
CASKPSMMGNSPLHF | TRBV2 | - | TRBJ1-6
CASSTTPAAGTFF | TRBV6-5 | - | TRBJ1-1
CASSLSPGGTDTQYF | TRBV11-2 | - | TRBJ2-3
CASLGLPSYEQYF | TRBV6-5 | - | TRBJ2-7
CASSPKQGRTYEQYF | TRBV13 | - | TRBJ2-7